A selection of T cell receptor beta chains follows, all from one sample in a study of shared clonotypes between healthy human individuals. Data came from immunoSEQ multiplex PCR; TCRdb stores just in-frame clones and leaves some out. Here the sample spans roughly 700,000 clones, about 74% being singletons. Sequencing was performed on memory CD4+ T cells sorted from blood. Source of these receptors: a woman aged 30 to 39 in good health. Each CDR3 is given with its conserved first and last residue. Each record gives: J gene, clone size, V gene, D gene, CDR3 DNA, CDR3 protein. A D gene is named only where the DNA matches it firmly. Clone size is given for some rows only: seen once, a few or many times, or a class if the clone is expanded.

TRBJ2-3	once	TRBV5-4	.	TGTGCCAGCAGCTTGGACAGCTATACGCAGTATTTT	CASSLDSYTQYF
TRBJ2-7	once	TRBV13	.	TGTGCCAGCAGCTTACGGCAAACCTCCTACGAGCAGTACTTC	CASSLRQTSYEQYF
TRBJ2-7	few	TRBV28	.	TGTGCCAGCAGTACAGCAGCGGGCAACCACGAGCAGTACTTC	CASSTAAGNHEQYF
TRBJ2-7	.	TRBV28	TRBD1	TGTGCCAGCAGTGAGCCGGGACAGGGGTCCTACGAGCAGTACTTC	CASSEPGQGSYEQYF
TRBJ2-7	.	TRBV28	.	TGTGCCAGCTCGTGGTCCCCCGGATTTAGGGCAACCTACGAGCAGTACTTC	CASSWSPGFRATYEQYF
TRBJ2-7	.	TRBV27	TRBD2	TGTGCCAGCAGTCCTCCGGGACTAGCCGCCTACGAGCAGTACTTC	CASSPPGLAAYEQYF
TRBJ1-5	.	TRBV11-2	.	TGTGCCAGCAGCCCAGGACAGCGCCTCTTGGAGCCCCAGCATTTT	CASSPGQRLLEPQHF
TRBJ1-1	.	TRBV15	.	TGTGCCACCAGCAGAGATCGAGGGGAAGGTCACACTGAAGCTTTCTTT	CATSRDRGEGHTEAFF
TRBJ1-3	.	TRBV18	.	TGTGCCAGCTCACAAAGCAATAACCCCGGAAACACCATATATTTT	CASSQSNNPGNTIYF
TRBJ1-2	.	TRBV29-1	.	TGCAGCGTCCGGCTCCGGACCTATGGCTACACCTTC	CSVRLRTYGYTF
TRBJ1-2	.	TRBV28	TRBD1	TGTGCCAGCAGTTTCTCAGGGGGCGGCTATGGCTACACCTTC	CASSFSGGGYGYTF
TRBJ2-3	.	TRBV29-1	.	TGCAGCGTTGAATACAGGGACACAGATACGCAGTATTTT	CSVEYRDTDTQYF
TRBJ1-1	.	TRBV6-5	.	TGTGCCAGCAGTTACGTCGGGGGTACTGAAGCTTTCTTT	CASSYVGGTEAFF
TRBJ2-3	.	TRBV6-4	TRBD1	TGTGCCAGCAGTGACTCTTCCGGGACAGGGGGCGCAGATACGCAGTATTTT	CASSDSSGTGGADTQYF
TRBJ1-2	.	TRBV19	.	TGTGCCAGTAGTATCCGGGACTACTATGGCTACACCTTC	CASSIRDYYGYTF
TRBJ2-1	.	TRBV19	TRBD2	TGTGCCAGTAGTAGCGGGACTACCAATGAGCAGTTCTTC	CASSSGTTNEQFF
TRBJ2-6	few	TRBV5-4	TRBD2	TGTGCCAGCAGCCCGGGGGGCTCTGGGGCCAACGTCCTGACTTTC	CASSPGGSGANVLTF
TRBJ1-2	few	TRBV29-1	TRBD1	TGCAGCGTAAGCAGGGGGGCATATGGCTACACCTTC	CSVSRGAYGYTF
TRBJ1-2	.	TRBV7-2	.	TGTGCCAGCAGCGCATATCTCGACGGAAACTATGGCTACACCTTC	CASSAYLDGNYGYTF
TRBJ2-1	few	TRBV2	TRBD2	TGTGCCAGCAGTGTTCAGGGGACTAGAAACAATGAGCAGTTCTTC	CASSVQGTRNNEQFF
TRBJ2-6	.	TRBV5-5	TRBD1	TGTGCCAGCAGCTTGGCGCGCACAGGGGGCTCTGGGGCCAACGTCCTGACTTTC	CASSLARTGGSGANVLTF
TRBJ2-7	.	TRBV28	TRBD2	TGTGCCAGCAGTTTAGCCCGGACTAGCGTCCACGAGCAGTACTTC	CASSLARTSVHEQYF
TRBJ2-3	few	TRBV5-1	.	TGCGCCAGCAGCCGGGACCAGCAGGATACGCAGTATTTT	CASSRDQQDTQYF
TRBJ1-5	.	TRBV30	TRBD1	TGTGCCTGGGGGGGACAGGGCGGGCAGCCCCAGCATTTT	CAWGGQGGQPQHF
TRBJ2-1	once	TRBV6-4	.	TGTGCCAGCAGTGTTACGGCTAGCACCCACAATGAGCAGTTCTTC	CASSVTASTHNEQFF
TRBJ2-1	.	TRBV5-1	.	TGCGCCAGCAGCTTGGGGGCTAGCGTCCCCAATGAGCAGTTCTTC	CASSLGASVPNEQFF
TRBJ1-1	.	TRBV29-1	.	TGCAGCGTATCGGTATCGGACACTGAAGCTTTCTTT	CSVSVSDTEAFF
TRBJ2-2	.	TRBV4-2	.	TGTGCCAGCAGCCAAGAGGACAGCCCTACCGGGGAGCTGTTTTTT	CASSQEDSPTGELFF
TRBJ1-1	once	TRBV28	TRBD1	TGTGCCAGCAGCCGGTTGGGACAGGGGAACACTGAAGCTTTCTTT	CASSRLGQGNTEAFF
TRBJ2-2	.	TRBV4-2	TRBD2	TGTGCCAGCGAGAGCGGGGGGCTAGAGGGTATCACCGGGGAGCTGTTTTTT	CASESGGLEGITGELFF
TRBJ2-2	.	TRBV15	TRBD1	TGTGCCACCAGGGGGGACAGGGCAAACACCGGGGAGCTGTTTTTT	CATRGDRANTGELFF
TRBJ1-1	.	TRBV7-2	.	TGTGCCAGCAGCCGCAGGGTGGCGAGTGGAGGCACTGAAGCTTTCTTT	CASSRRVASGGTEAFF
TRBJ2-5	.	TRBV5-1	TRBD1	TGCGCCAGCAGCGTGACAGGGGTGACTCAAGAGACCCAGTACTTC	CASSVTGVTQETQYF
TRBJ1-5	.	TRBV2	.	TGTGCCAGTAAAGACAGGAGCAATCAGCCCCAGCATTTT	CASKDRSNQPQHF
TRBJ1-4	.	TRBV10-3	.	TGTGCCATCAGTGAGTCCTCTAAAATCGGTGAAAAACTGTTTTTT	CAISESSKIGEKLFF
TRBJ2-5	.	TRBV7-9	.	TGTGCCAGCAGCTTTCCCAGGCAAGAGACCCAGTACTTC	CASSFPRQETQYF
TRBJ1-5	.	TRBV6-1	.	TGTGCCAGCCAAACCAATCAGCCCCAGCATTTT	CASQTNQPQHF
TRBJ2-1	.	TRBV29-1	TRBD2	TGCAGCGCGACTAGCGGGAGTGGTTCCTACAATGAGCAGTTCTTC	CSATSGSGSYNEQFF
TRBJ2-5	.	TRBV29-1	.	TGCAGCGTCGCAGGACAGTTACAAGAGACCCAGTACTTC	CSVAGQLQETQYF
TRBJ1-5	.	TRBV6-1	TRBD1	TGTGCCAGCAGTCCCGGGACAGGGGGCTATCAGCCCCAGCATTTT	CASSPGTGGYQPQHF
TRBJ2-7	.	TRBV7-8	.	TGTGCCAGCAGCGCCTACCGCGTGGCCAGCTCCTACGAGCAGTACTTC	CASSAYRVASSYEQYF
TRBJ2-7	.	TRBV18	.	TGTGCCAGCTCACCGTTCGCCTCCGGTGAGGGCTACGAGCAGTACTTC	CASSPFASGEGYEQYF
TRBJ2-1	.	TRBV27	.	TGTGCCAGCAGTCCTACAGGGATAATATCCTACAATGAGCAGTTCTTC	CASSPTGIISYNEQFF
TRBJ2-2	.	TRBV19	.	TGTGCCAGTAGTAACCACTACCGCGGGGAGCTGTTTTTT	CASSNHYRGELFF
TRBJ2-7	few	TRBV5-1	.	TGCGCCAGTACACTAGAACCCACAAGCTCCTACGAGCAGTACTTC	CASTLEPTSSYEQYF
TRBJ1-5	.	TRBV5-1	.	TGCGCCAGCAGCTTTAACGGGGGGCTCGATCAGCCCCAGCATTTT	CASSFNGGLDQPQHF
TRBJ1-4	.	TRBV6-5	.	TGTGCCAGCAGGATCCTCGTGGGACGCAATGAAAAACTGTTTTTT	CASRILVGRNEKLFF
TRBJ2-1	.	TRBV6-5	.	TGTGCCAGCAGTGAAATTGGGCGGTACAATGAGCAGTTCTTC	CASSEIGRYNEQFF
TRBJ2-7	.	TRBV28	.	TGTGCCAGCAGCCCTATCGGGGGCGGGAGAATGTACGAGCAGTACTTC	CASSPIGGGRMYEQYF
TRBJ2-7	.	TRBV27	.	TGTGCCAGCAGTTCGCCCTCACAGGGGACTGCCTACGAGCAGTACTTC	CASSSPSQGTAYEQYF
TRBJ1-2	.	TRBV5-1	.	TGCGCCAGCAGTCTAACCACCTATGGCTACACCTTC	CASSLTTYGYTF